Below are 30 T cell receptor beta chains sequenced from a single sample in a study of vaccination effects on CD4 cells after COVID-19. Which antigens these TCRs recognize remains unknown. Within the ViraFEST assay, antigen-specific CD4+ T cells underwent expansion with viral peptide pools prior to sequencing. Having been cultured for 10 days, the cells underwent CD4+ T cell isolation. Each participant was given two doses of one vaccine (BNT162b2 or mRNA-1273). Clones were sequenced by immunoSEQ multiplex PCR, and TCRdb holds only the in-frame ones, with some missing. The sample shows 50,000 to 65,000 clones, around three quarters of them seen only once. The starting material was CD4+ T cells from PBMCs cultured with HCoV-229E spike peptides, obtained after COVID-19 vaccination. These receptor sequences come from a human donor who received a COVID-19 vaccine.

The DNA of the CDR3 is TGTGCCTGGTGGCGACACAATGAAGAGACCCAGTACTTC. Residues: CAWWRHNEETQYF. The gene calls are TRBV30 and TRBJ2-5; no firm D call. V lost 5 bases and J 3 bases, leaving 13 bases between the germline ends. CDR3 length equals 13 residues. CDR1 is GTSNPN, CDR2 SVGIG, per germline (reference sequence).

The chain is built from TRBV15 and TRBJ2-5, with 8 bases fitting TRBD1. V shed 2 bases and J 5 bases; nucleotides not matched to a gene: 7. Per the germline V gene, CDR1 is LNHNV and CDR2 is YYDKDF (reference sequence). This CDR3 is built from 15 residues. CDR3 coding DNA: TGTGCCACCAGCAGACCTCGGACAGGGCGGGAGACCCAGTACTTC. This encodes CATSRPRTGRETQYF.

V is TRBV10-2 and J is TRBJ2-3; D may be TRBD1 (5 bases). Trimming cost V 8 bases and J 2 bases, with 14 bases left between them. Germline lookup yields CDR1 WSHSY and CDR2 SAAADI. CDR3 length equals 14 residues. The CDR3 spells CASPEWGSTDTQYF. The CDR3 bases are TGCGCCAGCCCCGAATGGGGCTCCACAGATACGCAGTATTTT.

This clone was counted once. The J gene is TRBJ2-5, the V gene TRBV6-5; 10 nucleotides agree with TRBD2. The V and J ends lost 7 bases and 5 bases, in that order; junction bases with no gene match: 7. In germline, CDR1 is MNHEY, CDR2 SVGAGI. There are 14 residues in the CDR3. The CDR3 bases are TGTGCCAGCACCCAAGCGGGGGGGTGGGAGACCCAGTACTTC. It yields the protein CASTQAGGWETQYF.

The J gene is TRBJ1-2, the V gene TRBV28, with a tentative D call TRBD1 (5 bases). Germline V CDR1 and CDR2: MDHEN, SYDVKM. V was pared by 11 bases and J by 6 bases, with 13 bases between. The CDR3 has 11 residues. The CDR3 DNA reads TGTGCCCTAATTCCCAGGGATGGCTACACCTTC. Encoded protein: CALIPRDGYTF.

The rearrangement joins TRBV18 to TRBJ2-1; possible D gene TRBD1, 5 bases. The CDR3 runs 16 residues. Germline CDR1 KGHSH, CDR2 LQKENI. The V gene lost 0 bases and the J gene lost 0 bases, with 9 bases spanning the gap. The chain's CDR3 is CASSPPGQISYNEQFF. In nucleotides, the CDR3 is TGTGCCAGCTCACCACCGGGGCAGATCTCCTACAATGAGCAGTTCTTC. The complete variable domain, with remaining parts taken from reference TRBV18 and TRBJ2-1, reads NAGVMQNPRHLVRRRGQEARLRCSPMKGHSHVYWYRQLPEEGLKFMVYLQKENIIDESGMPKERFSAEFPKEGPSILRIQQVVRGDSAAYFCASSPPGQISYNEQFFGPGTRLTVL.

The chain uses TRBV5-1 and TRBJ1-1, with 9 bases lining up with TRBD1. CDR3 length: 15 amino acids. CDR1 and CDR2 from the germline V gene are SGHRS and YFSETQ. With 3 bases clipped from V and 1 base from J, the junction kept 4 bases outside the gene matches. The DNA of the CDR3 is TGCGCCAGCAGCTCCCCGGACAGGGGGAACACTGAAGCTTTCTTT. Protein sequence: CASSSPDRGNTEAFF.

The chain recombines TRBV12-2 with TRBJ1-5; the table calls TRBD1, which could not be checked here. TRBV12-2 is a pseudogene locus. The CDR3 spans 20 residues. CDR3 bases: TGTGCAAGTCGCTTAGAAGCAATGGACAGGGGCGTCTATAGCAATCAGCCCCAGCATTTT. It specifies CASRLEAMDRGVYSNQPQHF.

The V gene is TRBV7-2, the J gene TRBJ1-2; the D gene is possibly TRBD1 (6 bases). The CDR3 consists of 15 residues. V was trimmed by 3 bases and J by 2 bases, leaving 13 bases between them. CDR1 SGHTA and CDR2 FQGNSA come from the germline V gene. The DNA for the CDR3 is TGTGCCAGCAGCTTTGGGCTCACAGGGAACTATGGCTACACCTTC. It translates to CASSFGLTGNYGYTF.

The J gene is TRBJ1-1, the V gene TRBV7-2, with D maybe TRBD1 (6 bases). The CDR3 covers 14 residues. Germline-derived CDR1 and CDR2 are SGHTA and FQGNSA. Trimming pared 4 bases from V and 0 bases from J, leaving 9 bases between. The CDR3 here is CASSSQGMNTEAFF. The CDR3 DNA reads TGTGCCAGCAGCTCACAGGGAATGAACACTGAAGCTTTCTTT. Supplemented by reference TRBV7-2 and TRBJ1-1, the full variable domain reads GAGVSQSPSNKVTEKGKDVELRCDPISGHTALYWYRQSLGQGLEFLIYFQGNSAPDKSGLPSDRFSAERTGGSVSTLTIQRTQQEDSAVYLCASSSQGMNTEAFFGQGTRLTVV.

The rearrangement uses TRBV19 and TRBJ1-2, with D hard to call. The V end lost 5 bases, the J end lost 2 bases, and 15 bases lay between the germline ends. Germline CDR1 LNHDA, CDR2 SQIVND (reference sequence). CDR3 length: 15 residues. The CDR3 is CASSETSTLNYGYTF. Written as DNA, the CDR3 is TGTGCCAGTAGTGAGACATCCACCCTAAACTATGGCTACACCTTC.

This clone was found once. The chain combines TRBV18 with TRBJ2-3; D is unclear. CDR3 length: 14 residues. Germline V CDR1 and CDR2: KGHSH, LQKENI. Deletions cut 0 bases from V and 2 bases from J, with 6 bases between. The CDR3 bases are TGTGCCAGCTCACCACCGGGATACACAGATACGCAGTATTTT. Amino acids: CASSPPGYTDTQYF.

The V call is TRBV20-1, the J call TRBJ2-1; TRBD2 agrees at 8 bases. Trimming at V came to 3 bases and at J to 0 bases, leaving 7 bases not matched to a gene. CDR1 and CDR2 (germline): DFQATT, SNEGSKA (reference sequence). This CDR3 contains 16 residues. CDR3: CSASSQRGGSYNEQFF. In DNA form, the CDR3 reads TGCAGTGCTAGTTCGCAACGGGGGGGCTCCTACAATGAGCAGTTCTTC.

The rearrangement uses TRBV27 and TRBJ2-7, with 9 bases matching TRBD1. The CDR3 length is 15 residues. The V gene's germline CDR1 is MNHEY and CDR2 SMNVEV (reference sequence). Germline trimming cut 6 bases from V and 7 bases from J; bases unmatched to any gene: 13. The CDR3 sequence is CASSTLQGARWEQYV. CDR3 sequence (DNA): TGTGCCAGCAGCACGCTACAGGGGGCGCGTTGGGAGCAGTACGTC.

This rearrangement joins TRBV19 to TRBJ1-5; TRBD1 might be the D (6 bases). Trimming removed 3 bases from V and 6 bases from J, with 18 bases in between. Germline V CDR1 and CDR2: LNHDA, SQIVND (reference sequence). CDR3 size: 16 residues. The CDR3 coding sequence is TGTGCCAGTAGTATTAGGCCGCGGGGGCTCGGTCAGCCCCAGCATTTT. It codes for CASSIRPRGLGQPQHF.

This rearrangement joins TRBV6-2 or TRBV6-3 to TRBJ1-2; D uncertain. The V gene's germline CDR1 is MNHEY and CDR2 SVGEGT. CDR3 length equals 12 residues. The V end was cut by 4 bases, the J end by 4 bases, with 7 bases between. DNA of the CDR3: TGTGCCAGCAGTTTGCGGGGCTATGGCTACACCTTC. It is translated as CASSLRGYGYTF.

The rearrangement links TRBV6-5 to TRBJ1-1; tentatively, D is TRBD1 (6 bases). The germline V gene encodes CDR1 MNHEY and CDR2 SVGAGI. This CDR3 has 15 residues. V gave up 2 bases and J gave up 0 bases, with 10 bases separating them. The CDR3 DNA reads as TGTGCCAGCAGTTACGTCAGGACAGTGAACACTGAAGCTTTCTTT. Protein sequence: CASSYVRTVNTEAFF.

The chain recombines TRBV24-1 with TRBJ2-2; 12 positions agree with TRBD1. CDR3 size: 20 residues. Germline CDR1 KGHDR, CDR2 SFDVKD. J gave up 2 bases and V 4 bases, and 13 bases lay outside the gene matches. The DNA of the CDR3 is TGTGCCACCAGTGACCGACCGGGACAGGGGGCCTCAATAAACACCGGGGAGCTGTTTTTT. Translating gives CATSDRPGQGASINTGELFF.

This clone was detected once. The chain has TRBV11-3 and TRBJ2-7; D not certain. Germline V lookup: CDR1 SGHNT, CDR2 YENEEA. V gave up 0 bases and J gave up 6 bases, with 15 bases separating them. The CDR3 extends over 15 amino acids. This chain's CDR3 is CASSLDTTPLCEQYV. CDR3 in DNA: TGTGCCAGCAGCTTAGATACGACCCCCCTCTGCGAGCAGTACGTC.

This clone came up once. The rearrangement uses TRBV4-1 and TRBJ2-1, with D perhaps TRBD1 (6 bases). Trimming took 1 base from V and 0 from J, leaving 10 bases between them. This CDR3 is 16 amino acids long. The germline CDR1 and CDR2 sequences are MGHRA and YSYEKL. CDR3 in DNA: TGCGCCAGCAGCCAAGTGGGGGCGAGCTCCTACAATGAGCAGTTCTTC. It codes for CASSQVGASSYNEQFF.

V is TRBV6-6 and J is TRBJ2-6; no firm D call. This CDR3 is 15 amino acids long. Trimming took off 7 bases at V and 0 bases at J, with 10 bases between the two ends. CDR1 is MNHNY and CDR2 is SVGAGI in the germline V gene (reference sequence). The CDR3 spells CASTSIRSGANVLTF. In nucleotides, the CDR3 is TGTGCCAGCACCTCAATCCGCTCTGGGGCCAACGTCCTGACTTTC.

This clone was picked up one time. The V gene is TRBV24-1, the J gene TRBJ2-1, with TRBD1 identical over 7 bases. V lost 2 bases, J lost 1 base, and 4 bases stayed unmatched. CDR3 length: 16 residues. The germline gives CDR1 KGHDR, CDR2 SFDVKD. The CDR3 DNA sequence: TGTGCCACCAGTGATTCCGGGACAGTATCCTACAATGAGCAGTTCTTC. It specifies CATSDSGTVSYNEQFF.

This sequence joins TRBV6-2 or TRBV6-3 and TRBJ1-5, with D possibly matching TRBD1 (6 bases). This CDR3 comprises 16 residues. V gave up 0 bases and J gave up 2 bases, with 11 bases separating them. Per the germline V gene, CDR1 is MNHEY and CDR2 is SVGEGT. CDR3: CASSYSTRGGNQPQHF. The CDR3 bases are TGTGCCAGCAGTTACTCGACCAGGGGAGGCAATCAGCCCCAGCATTTT.

V gene TRBV24-1 combines with J gene TRBJ2-3; D gene uncertain. Germline V CDR1 and CDR2: KGHDR, SFDVKD. V was pared by 1 base and J by 1 base, with 11 bases between. This CDR3 has 16 amino acids. CDR3 sequence (DNA): TGTGCCACCAGTGATTTTTCTATCGACGGCACAGATACGCAGTATTTT. Its protein product is CATSDFSIDGTDTQYF.

The CDR3 loop reads CASSSQNFYGYTF. As DNA, the CDR3 is TGTGCCAGCAGCTCACAGAATTTCTATGGCTACACCTTC. The chain combines TRBV13 with TRBJ1-2; D is unclear. Germline lookup yields CDR1 PRHDT and CDR2 FYEKMQ (reference sequence). CDR3 length equals 13 residues. Trimming shortened V by 4 bases and J by 4 bases, and 10 bases separated the two germline ends.

V is TRBV5-1 and J is TRBJ1-2; D possibly corresponds to TRBD1 (5 bases). This CDR3 region has 13 residues. The V end lost 2 bases, the J end lost 2 bases, and 7 bases lay between the germline ends. Germline V CDR1 and CDR2: SGHRS, YFSETQ. The CDR3 protein is CASSFRDNYGYTF. CDR3 coding DNA: TGCGCCAGCAGCTTTCGGGACAACTATGGCTACACCTTC.

This clone occurred a few times. The chain couples TRBV24-1 to TRBJ1-5; 8 nucleotides line up with TRBD1. The CDR3 totals 15 residues. CDR1 and CDR2 from the germline V gene are KGHDR and SFDVKD. V lost 3 bases, J lost 6 bases, and 6 bases stayed unmatched. The CDR3: CATSDPSGGLQPQHF. CDR3 sequence (DNA): TGTGCCACCAGTGATCCCTCAGGGGGCCTTCAGCCCCAGCATTTT.

The V call is TRBV9, the J call TRBJ1-2; the D is unclear. CDR3 length equals 14 residues. From germline, CDR1 is SGDLS and CDR2 YYNGEE. Trimming removed 0 bases from V and 2 bases from J, with 8 bases in between. The CDR3 DNA reads as TGTGCCAGCAGCGTAGATGAAGGGAACTATGGCTACACCTTC. It is translated as CASSVDEGNYGYTF.

The V gene is TRBV9, the J gene TRBJ2-3, with D perhaps TRBD2 (5 bases). The V end was cut by 4 bases, the J end by 1 base, with 16 bases between. This CDR3 spans 16 amino acids. The germline CDR1 and CDR2 sequences are SGDLS and YYNGEE. In DNA form, the CDR3 reads TGTGCCAGCAGCCTAACGGGAACGGTTGGCACAGATACGCAGTATTTT. Protein product: CASSLTGTVGTDTQYF. Filled out from reference TRBV9 and TRBJ2-3, the complete variable domain reads DSGVTQTPKHLITATGQRVTLRCSPRSGDLSVYWYQQSLDQGLQFLIQYYNGEERAKGNILERFSAQQFPDLHSELNLSSLELGDSALYFCASSLTGTVGTDTQYFGPGTRLTVL.

This clone has a handful of counts. The gene calls are TRBV7-3 and TRBJ1-1, with TRBD1 identical over 8 bases. Looked up from germline, CDR1 is SGHTA and CDR2 is FQGTGA. After removal of 5 bases from V and 3 bases from J, the junction contained 5 bases not matched to a gene. CDR3 size: 14 residues. The CDR3 DNA sequence: TGTGCCAGCAGCCTCGGACAGGGACACACTGAAGCTTTCTTT. Protein sequence: CASSLGQGHTEAFF.